This T cell receptor beta chain comes out of a study of human T cells and chemical hapten exposure. Across the study: How much TCR each sample yielded varied, mostly because pooled library volumes differed slightly.

Time point denoted: pre-sensitization, week 0. Sample treatment: therapeutic diphenylcyclopropenone sensitization with weekly scalp DPC. TCRdb reanalysed the RACE reads using MiXCR and keeps one entry per CDR3 protein. The sample yields over 55,000 distinct CDR3 sequences, 8% to 10% seen once. This clonotype was counted a few times. Its antigen remains unidentified. General observations from the study: It was expanded TCRs that formed significantly more large CDR3 similarity clusters than controls did.

The length of the CDR3 is 17 residues. V lost 1 base and J lost 4, with 19 bases in between. The chain employs TRBV12-3 or TRBV12-4 and TRBJ1-1; no firm D call. The receptor comes from a man aged 40-49 years with alopecia areata. Some clones in this sample may be carry-over from other donors' samples. The specimen was whole blood, collected in connection with sensitization to the hapten diphenylcyclopropenone (DPC). The CDR3 nucleotides are TGTGCCAGCAGTTTAGGGTTGGATGCCCAAGGAGGCACTGAAGCTTTCTTT. It encodes CASSLGLDAQGGTEAFF.